This T cell receptor beta chain appears in the sequencing data of a study of shared clonotypes between healthy human individuals. Participating donors were healthy, HIV-negative adults free of recent acute infections or vaccinations. Into CD45RA+ naive and CD45RA-negative memory subsets, the CD4+ cells were split. For this clone: Other nucleotide sequences in the sample specify the same CDR3.

The CDR3 spans 15 residues. V lost 4 bases, J lost 1 base, and 5 bases stayed unmatched. The germline V gene encodes CDR1 SGHRS and CDR2 YFSETQ. This table comes from immunoSEQ multiplex PCR, and its TCRdb copy is limited to in-frame clones, with some not included. Of under 2.5 million clones in the sample, approximately 90% were seen once. The chain couples TRBV5-1 to TRBJ2-1; 7 positions agree with TRBD1. This receptor was identified in a man aged 18 to 30 in good health. Some clones in this sample may be carry-over from other donors' samples. The sample taken for sequencing was naive CD4+ T cells from PBMCs. Subset described: CD45RA+ positively selected. DNA for the CDR3: TGCGCCAGCAGCGTAGACAGGGTGTCCTACAATGAGCAGTTCTTC. Its translation: CASSVDRVSYNEQFF.